This record concerns one T cell receptor beta chain sequence. These data belong to a study of blood T cell repertoires in COVID-19. Overall study: T cells, B-cell-depleted T cells, or PBMCs supplied cDNA or gDNA.

Study processing details: Estimation of nucleated cell counts was performed using reference gene primer amplification. Clones were sequenced by immunoSEQ multiplex PCR, and TCRdb holds only the in-frame ones, with some missing. V and J calls and clone size follow that table, whereas D and trimming were derived from the DNA. The sample contains under 250,000 clones, approximately 86% of which appear only once. This CDR3 is 13 amino acids long. V lost 2 bases, J lost 9 bases, and 11 bases lay in between. In germline, CDR1 is SNHLY, CDR2 FYNNEI. The sample taken for sequencing was peripheral blood. The rearrangement uses TRBV2 and TRBJ2-1, with D uncertain. The source is a woman aged 70-85 years with active or convalescent COVID-19. CDR3 coding DNA: TGTGCCAGCAGTGAATTCCAGTCGGGTGAGCAGTTCTTC. The encoded protein is CASSEFQSGEQFF.